Detailed here is one T cell receptor (beta chain). The clone's antigen remains unknown. One end of the junction varies from germline; a read error may be responsible. These data come from a study of cytomegalovirus exposure and HLA in healthy donors listed by TCRdb under 2017. Background on the whole study: According to an earlier analysis of 587 of the donors, roughly 180 million T cells yielded 95 million to 140 million unique TCR beta sequences and less than 300 Gb of sequence data. Approximately 310 gigabases of sequencing data and around 88 million unique TCR sequences made up an early release that covered some 640 HLA-typed donors. The genetic ancestry cluster associated with self-reported Caucasian donors included 81% of the roughly 380 genotyped donors. The study aimed to test whether signatures of past pathogen exposure could be identified by cataloging public T cell receptors. The study profiled the T cell repertoires of 500 to 800 subjects by immunosequencing and related them to cytomegalovirus serostatus. Along with the approximately 620-subject first cohort, a separate validation cohort of around 110 different subjects was used. High-throughput TCR immunosequencing, statistical association of individual TCRs with disease status, and machine learning were combined to predict cytomegalovirus infection status. To study patterns of TCR occurrence, a later analysis re-analyzed previously published TCR beta repertoires from 666 donors and added high-resolution HLA genotyping. In the later analysis, no new phenotypic data were used to find candidate immune exposures; instead, reliance was placed on TCR beta sequences and their occurrence across donors. An earlier analysis of 587 of the donors used high-throughput TCR beta sequencing to judge whether each TCR beta V gene segment behaved as functional or pseudogenic. Donor age, sex, ethnicity and CMV serostatus were compiled alongside the repertoire data. In a later genetic analysis, genome-wide SNP genotypes for about 60% of the 666 donors were used, and that subset was treated as a discovery cohort. All discovery cohort repertoires had been generated using a single sequencing platform. Class I and class II HLA loci were covered by the typing at four-digit resolution. Typing coverage differed by locus: A, B, C, DRB1 and DQB1 were typed in roughly 629-630 donors, DQA1 in roughly 510, DPA1 in 606, and DPB1 in roughly 470. Roughly 5 DR-DQ haplotypes were handled as single units for association and clustering, since linkage in the cohort was strong. Across some 400 genotyped donors of the cohort, an average of approximately 240,000 unique TCR beta nucleotide sequences per donor were sequenced, and roughly 17% of those sequences were non-productive. Beyond this particular receptor, the publication reports: A further reported finding was that TCR beta sequences accurately predicted the HLA-A and HLA-B alleles for most subjects in the first cohort. Sequencing depth was assumed to be roughly uniform across donors in the presence/absence analyses, though that assumption may not hold. In an earlier analysis of around 600 of the donors, most TCR beta V segments appeared in productive rearrangements about 87% or about 30% of the time, broadly matching IMGT annotations. Compared with equally common non-associated chains, HLA-associated TCR beta chains in a later analysis were more clonally expanded and had lower generation probabilities. Because HLA typing was missing for some donors at each locus, association tests included only the typed subset. When HLA alleles, especially DR and DQ, strongly co-occurred, TCR associations were difficult to assign to individual alleles. In a later analysis, most CMV-associated TCR beta chains were found to appear HLA-restricted, with HLA associations seemingly driven largely by CMV exposure. In vitro tests confirmed that a few of the cytomegalovirus-associated TCR beta chains recognize cytomegalovirus antigens. According to a later genetic analysis, donors in an Asian-associated ancestry cluster had fewer N-insertions in productive TCRs than the roughly 670-donor mean. At a false discovery rate of 0.05, a later analysis linked under 20,000 TCR beta sequences to specific HLA alleles. The study listed 150 to 200 TCR beta chains as associated with cytomegalovirus. Because counts were too low, about 17 rarely observed V segments, including chromosome 9 orphons, were excluded from the earlier analysis of about 500 of the donors. An association between a missense DCLRE1C variant and V-gene and J-gene trimming of TCR beta chains was found in a later genetic analysis and replicated in an independent cohort. Linkage disequilibrium might explain the correlated functional status among segregating V segments, but an unknown experimental factor could not be ruled out. The 87-base-pair reads could not distinguish some IMGT-functional V segments, including TRBV6-2 and TRBV6-3, so those segments were excluded. In both the original and validation cohorts, the classifier was reported to diagnose cytomegalovirus status with high specificity and sensitivity. Across donors, most TCR sequences were observed very rarely, whereas some public TCRs were present in many individuals. The authors suggested that the approach could potentially be generalized to other disease states and immunological phenotypes. CMV serostatus was the only immune exposure information available for the cohort. In this cohort, only TCR beta chains were sequenced, and detectable features were limited by the absence of alpha or paired-chain data. A later analysis reported that several top co-occurrence clusters appeared linked to parvovirus B19, influenza, CMV and Epstein-Barr virus. In a later analysis, TCR association rates were found to vary across HLA loci, with the most associated TCRs seen for DRB1 alleles and the fewest for HLA-C alleles. A group of highly shared sequence variants was considered likely to be a technical artifact of the sequencing pipeline.

The cohort was made up of roughly 670 healthy bone marrow donors. All cohort members were sampled while nominally healthy, although unrecorded immune exposures were likely present. The donor tested CMV seropositive and was one of the 289 seropositive cohort members. Every donor gave a peripheral blood sample, and the peripheral blood mononuclear cells from that sample were used for TCR beta sequencing. Genomic DNA was extracted from the blood cell samples with the Qiagen DNeasy Blood Extraction Kit. Preparation of the library involved the immunoSEQ multiplex PCR assay. The multiplex PCR relied on a mix of 60 forward primers for TCR Vbeta segments and 13 reverse primers for TCR Jbeta segments. The CDR3 region of rearranged TCR beta genes was amplified from genomic DNA with a multiplex PCR assay. The Illumina HiSeq System was used to sequence the amplified TCR beta libraries as 87-base-pair reads. In the source study's methods: A later analysis tallied roughly 80 million unique TCR beta chains across the approximately 670 repertoires, and about 10 million of those chains were shared by two or more donors. A nearest-neighbor algorithm error-corrected the raw reads and collapsed the reads into unique sequences, merging closely related sequences to remove PCR and sequencing errors. Alignment of CDR3 sequences to IMGT reference sequences was used to assign V, D and J gene segments. For a sequence to be retained, at least a six-nucleotide match to both a V gene segment and a J gene segment was required. Rearrangements were called productive when the CDR3 lacked stop codons and stayed in frame with V and J; all others were non-productive. CDR3 was defined according to IMGT convention as the region running from the second conserved V-encoded cysteine to the conserved J-encoded phenylalanine. The earlier analysis of some 600 of the donors excluded sequences that lacked an unambiguous match to a single V gene segment. In an earlier analysis of 500 to 750 of the donors, V segments were called functional above 56.7% productive rearrangements and were called segregating when the between-donor standard deviation exceeded 5%. A statistical classification framework was built for diagnosing cytomegalovirus status from the catalog of TCR beta chain sequences. V and J gene assignment, in a later analysis, came from comparing TCR nucleotide sequences with IMGT/GENE-DB human TR gene sequences. A later analysis assigned CDR3 sequences and most-parsimonious VDJ recombination scenarios with the TCRdist pipeline. A later analysis defined each TCR beta chain by its CDR3 amino acid sequence plus V-gene family, and excluded reads lacking a unique V-gene family. As a way to deal with suspected cross-contamination and a sequencing artifact, a later analysis dropped approximately 570 nucleotide sequences that were highly shared and had low generation probability. In a later analysis, a clonal expansion index was calculated for each public chain from normalized within-repertoire ranks of inferred template counts. In a later analysis, generation probabilities were computed using a VDJ recombination model fitted to out-of-frame rearrangements, and the results were checked against IGoR. A later analysis scored TCR-TCR, TCR-HLA and TCR-CMV co-occurrence with hypergeometric tests, applying a repertoire-size bias correction to TCR pairs. To estimate false discovery rates, a later analysis permuted the HLA or CMV assignments 20 times. In a later analysis, co-occurring TCRs were grouped using DBSCAN, and TCRdist sequence similarity was added for clustering within HLA-allele-positive subsets. Co-occurrence clustering excluded repertoires with fewer than 30,000 or more than 120,000 public chains, plus five with anomalous nucleotide sharing. TCRdb retrieved this table from immuneACCESS and kept in-frame rearrangements only. Not all clones are present; in checked studies, unresolved V genes account for under half, and no reason is known for the remainder. The V and J calls and clone size were taken over from that table, and D and trimming were inferred from the DNA. This sample is represented by 150,000 to 200,000 clones; 82% of them were singletons. Less than 1% of the sample lies in the top ten.

Sequences MNHNS (CDR1) and SASEGT (CDR2) are obtained from the germline V gene. Including cysteine and phenylalanine, the CDR3 has 15 amino acids. Left in the record is the CDR3 DNA by itself, 45 bases read in frame from the first base. The chain is assembled from TRBV6-1 and TRBJ2-2; 12 nucleotides in the junction match TRBD2. This TCR came from a girl under 10 years old in good health and CMV-seropositive. Material for sequencing was PBMCs. The DNA sequence is given as TGTGCCAGCATTGAACTAGCGGGAGGCTATGGGGGGCTGTTTTTT. Protein translation: CASIELAGGYGGLFF.